Each of the 25 T cell receptor beta chains below was sequenced from the same sample in a study of blood T cell repertoires in COVID-19. The assay was immunoSEQ multiplex PCR, and TCRdb's table has in-frame clones only and misses some. The repertoire has around 94,000 clones, approximately 86% of them found once; the top ten carry about 1.7%. Material for sequencing was peripheral blood. The receptor set was obtained from a man older than 75 with acute or convalescent COVID-19.

A note on this clone: It is unclear where the CDR3 begins or ends on the DNA, so no DNA is shown, and the CDR3 is as TCRdb lists it. J is TRBJ1-1 and V is TRBV21-1. TRBV21-1 counts as a pseudogene. The CDR3 is 20 amino acids in total, end residues counted. CDR3 sequence: CASSKKAGGLYSCMNTEAFF.

The rearrangement links TRBV6-6 to TRBJ1-3; the D gene is possibly TRBD1 (6 bases). This CDR3 spans 15 amino acids. The germline V and J ends were trimmed by 0 bases and 4 bases, with 10 bases remaining between them. Germline CDR1 and CDR2: MNHNY and SVGAGI (reference sequence). This chain's CDR3 is CASSYSGGPGNTIYF. CDR3 sequence (DNA): TGTGCCAGCAGTTACTCGGGGGGGCCCGGAAACACCATATATTTT.

This chain uses TRBV28 with TRBJ1-5, with 10 positions matching TRBD1. V shed 3 bases and J 6 bases; nucleotides not matched to a gene: 11. The germline gives CDR1 MDHEN, CDR2 SYDVKM. CDR3 length equals 17 residues. The CDR3 DNA sequence: TGTGCCAGCAGTTTCACTGTCGGGACAGGGGTCAGTCAGCCCCAGCATTTT. Encoded protein: CASSFTVGTGVSQPQHF.

The chain recombines TRBV5-1 with TRBJ2-1, with 7 positions matching TRBD1. This CDR3 contains 14 residues. The germline gives CDR1 SGHRS, CDR2 YFSETQ. V dropped 1 base and J dropped 9; count of bases not matched to a gene: 7. The CDR3, as DNA: TGCGCCAGCAGCTTGTTCACAGGGGTGGGTGAGCAGTTCTTC. It translates to CASSLFTGVGEQFF.

The V and J genes are TRBV5-1 and TRBJ2-1; 13 positions agree with TRBD2. The CDR3 loop spans 16 amino acids. With V trimmed by 4 bases and J by 9 bases, 10 bases remained unmatched. Germline values: CDR1 SGHRS, CDR2 YFSETQ. CDR3 DNA: TGCGCCAGCAGCCTCGGGACTAGCGGGACGGGGAGTGAGCAGTTCTTC. This translates into CASSLGTSGTGSEQFF.

The chain links TRBV30 to TRBJ2-1; TRBD1 matches at 7 bases. CDR1 is GTSNPN and CDR2 is SVGIG in the germline V gene (reference sequence). The CDR3 is 14 residues long. The J segment lost 4 bases and the V segment lost 4 bases, leaving 7 bases of the junction unmatched. The CDR3 DNA reads TGTGCCTGGATTATGACAGGGAGATACAATGAGCAGTTCTTC. This translates into CAWIMTGRYNEQFF.

The chain combines TRBV7-2 with TRBJ2-7; 9 positions match TRBD1. Germline-derived CDR1 and CDR2 are SGHTA and FQGNSA. The CDR3 spans 14 residues. The junction had 9 bases not matched to a gene; V was cut back by 5 bases and J by 7 bases. CDR3 nucleotides: TGTGCCAGCAGCCCATCACAGGGGGCTGGGGAGCAGTACTTC. This encodes CASSPSQGAGEQYF. Supplemented by reference TRBV7-2 and TRBJ2-7, the full variable domain reads GAGVSQSPSNKVTEKGKDVELRCDPISGHTALYWYRQSLGQGLEFLIYFQGNSAPDKSGLPSDRFSAERTGGSVSTLTIQRTQQEDSAVYLCASSPSQGAGEQYFGPGTRLTVT.

The chain is built from TRBV4-2 and TRBJ2-3, with 12 positions matching TRBD2. The germline gives CDR1 LGHNA, CDR2 YNFKEQ. Losses at the gene ends were 4 bases for V and 4 bases for J; bases not matched to a gene: 3. The CDR3 runs 15 residues. The CDR3 loop is CASSRRLAGADTQYF. CDR3 bases: TGTGCCAGCAGCCGACGACTAGCGGGGGCAGATACGCAGTATTTT.

The sample holds one count of this clone. The chain recombines TRBV7-2 with TRBJ1-4, with 7 bases fitting TRBD1. Germline CDR1 SGHTA, CDR2 FQGNSA. V lost 5 bases to trimming and J lost 4 bases; unmatched junction nucleotides: 10. CDR3 length: 16 amino acids. CDR3 nucleotide sequence: TGTGCCAGCAGCCCAGGCGGGCCAGGGGGTAATGAAAAACTGTTTTTT. Protein: CASSPGGPGGNEKLFF.

This sequence joins TRBV5-1 and TRBJ2-5; D is undetermined. The V end lost 4 bases, the J end lost 1 base, and 11 bases lay between the germline ends. The germline gives CDR1 SGHRS, CDR2 YFSETQ. This CDR3 spans 14 amino acids. CDR3 sequence: CASSPSESQETQYF. CDR3 nucleotide sequence: TGCGCCAGCAGCCCCTCGGAGTCCCAAGAGACCCAGTACTTC.

The DNA of the CDR3 is TGTGCCAGCAGCAGAGCCGAACCCAGGGGATCAGCTGGGGCCAACGTCCTGACTTTC. This codes for CASSRAEPRGSAGANVLTF. The chain links TRBV21-1 to TRBJ2-6; whether TRBD1, the table's D call, matches the DNA was not checked. TRBV21-1 is recorded as a pseudogene. This CDR3 is 19 amino acids long.

The rearrangement links TRBV15 to TRBJ2-5, with TRBD2 as a possible D gene (6 bases). Trimming stripped 3 bases from V and 5 bases from J, with 7 bases between. Germline assignment: CDR1 LNHNV and CDR2 YYDKDF (reference sequence). The CDR3 consists of 12 residues. This chain's CDR3 is CATSRGTETQYF. In DNA form, the CDR3 reads TGTGCCACCAGCAGGGGGACTGAGACCCAGTACTTC.

CDR3 nucleotides: TGTGCCAGCAGTGAAGCGGCGGGGCACACCATATATTTT. Encoded protein: CASSEAAGHTIYF. The V and J genes are TRBV6-1 and TRBJ1-3; the D gene is possibly TRBD1 (5 bases). In germline, CDR1 is MNHNS, CDR2 SASEGT. The CDR3 sequence is 13 residues long. The germline V and J ends were trimmed by 0 bases and 8 bases, with 8 bases remaining between them.

This chain joins TRBV19 and TRBJ2-1, with 9 bases fitting TRBD2. CDR3 length: 15 residues. The germline V gene has CDR1 LNHDA and CDR2 SQIVND (reference sequence). Trimming removed 6 bases from V and 2 bases from J; junction bases left unmatched: 5. Here the CDR3 DNA reads TGTGCCAGTAGCCGACTAGCGGCCCCCTACAATGAGCAGTTCTTC. This sequence encodes CASSRLAAPYNEQFF.

V usage is TRBV19 and J usage is TRBJ1-6; D remains unclear. CDR3 length: 16 residues. V was shortened by 4 bases and J by 9 bases, with 19 bases between the two germline ends. Germline CDR1 reads LNHDA; CDR2 reads SQIVND (reference sequence). The CDR3 sequence is CASSSRGPTRGSPLHF. CDR3 coding DNA: TGTGCCAGTAGTAGCCGCGGGCCTACTCGTGGTTCACCCCTCCACTTT.

This clone was seen just once. The V and J genes are TRBV18 and TRBJ1-1; D ambiguous. V lost 3 bases to trimming and J lost 0 bases, with 20 bases between them. Germline loops: CDR1 KGHSH, CDR2 LQKENI. The CDR3 has 18 amino acids. Here the CDR3 DNA reads TGTGCCAGCTCACCGGTACAGACCGCAATCCCCATGAACACTGAAGCTTTCTTT. Its translation is CASSPVQTAIPMNTEAFF.

The chain carries TRBV28 and TRBJ2-2; 8 bases align to TRBD1. J lost 6 bases, V lost 2 bases, and 2 bases had no gene match. The CDR3 length is 14 residues. Germline V gene data show CDR1 as MDHEN and CDR2 as SYDVKM. The CDR3 protein is CASSLPQGAGELFF. CDR3 nucleotide sequence: TGTGCCAGCAGTTTACCACAGGGGGCCGGGGAGCTGTTTTTT.

The genes are TRBV7-2 and TRBJ2-2, with 8 bases fitting TRBD1. CDR3 length: 13 residues. J lost 7 bases, V lost 6 bases, and 4 bases had no gene match. Per germline, CDR1 SGHTA and CDR2 FQGNSA. The CDR3 reads CASRMTGVGELFF. CDR3 nucleotide sequence: TGTGCCAGCAGGATGACAGGGGTCGGGGAGCTGTTTTTT.

The chain carries TRBV4-2 and TRBJ2-1; a weak D match, TRBD2 (5 bases). CDR1 and CDR2 from the germline V gene are LGHNA and YNFKEQ. With 5 bases removed from V and 1 base from J, the gap between germline ends came to 9 bases. The CDR3 has 14 amino acids. DNA for the CDR3: TGTGCCAGCAGCTATAGCGTTTCCTACAATGAGCAGTTCTTC. Residues: CASSYSVSYNEQFF.

The CDR3 reads CASSVSGRAGEQYF. CDR3 DNA: TGTGCCAGCAGCGTTAGCGGGAGGGCGGGGGAGCAGTACTTC. The chain has TRBV5-6 and TRBJ2-7; 11 bases agree with TRBD2. CDR1 SGHDT and CDR2 YYEEEE come from the germline V gene. The CDR3 contains 14 residues. V was pared by 4 bases and J by 7 bases, with 7 bases of the junction left unmatched.

The rearrangement uses TRBV7-9 and TRBJ1-2; perhaps TRBD1 as D (6 bases). This CDR3 has 12 residues. The germline CDR1 and CDR2 sequences are SEHNR and FQNEAQ (reference sequence). Trimming removed 5 bases from V and 4 bases from J, with 8 bases in between. The CDR3 reads CASSMDSYGYTF. DNA for the CDR3: TGTGCCAGCAGCATGGACAGCTATGGCTACACCTTC.

This clone was seen a few times. The V gene is TRBV9, the J gene TRBJ2-7; D is perhaps TRBD1 (6 bases). V lost 0 bases and J 6 bases, leaving 10 bases between the germline ends. There are 13 residues in the CDR3. The germline V gene has CDR1 SGDLS and CDR2 YYNGEE. The CDR3 here is CASSVGTAGEQYF. CDR3 sequence (DNA): TGTGCCAGCAGCGTAGGGACAGCCGGCGAGCAGTACTTC.

The DNA for the CDR3 is TGTGCCAGCAGCTCCCGGACAGGGGGCGCACATTCACCCCTCCACTTT. This translates into CASSSRTGGAHSPLHF. V and J are TRBV5-4 and TRBJ1-6, with 11 positions matching TRBD1. V dropped 3 bases and J dropped 8; count of bases not matched to a gene: 7. Germline CDR1 and CDR2: SGHNT and YYREEE (reference sequence). This CDR3 is 16 amino acids long.

CDR3 in DNA: TGTGCCAGCAGCTTAGAGATAGACACCATATATTTT. Its protein is CASSLEIDTIYF. The genes are TRBV7-9 and TRBJ1-3; unclear D gene. The CDR3 totals 12 residues. Germline loops: CDR1 SEHNR, CDR2 FQNEAQ (reference sequence). Trimming took off 1 base at V and 8 bases at J, with 6 bases between the two ends. Full variable domain (remainder filled in from reference TRBV7-9 and TRBJ1-3): DTGVSQNPRHKITKRGQNVTFRCDPISEHNRLYWYRQTLGQGPEFLTYFQNEAQLEKSRLLSDRFSAERPKGSFSTLEIQRTEQGDSAMYLCASSLEIDTIYFGEGSWLTVV.

The rearrangement uses TRBV7-2 and TRBJ2-3; D might be TRBD1 (5 bases). Germline V gene lookup returns CDR1 SGHTA and CDR2 FQGNSA. This CDR3 is 18 amino acids long. Between the trimmed V and J ends, which lost 3 bases and 0 bases, there was a span of 19 bases. The CDR3: CASSLQKRTPASTDTQYF. The CDR3, as DNA: TGTGCCAGCAGCTTGCAAAAACGGACACCGGCTAGCACAGATACGCAGTATTTT.